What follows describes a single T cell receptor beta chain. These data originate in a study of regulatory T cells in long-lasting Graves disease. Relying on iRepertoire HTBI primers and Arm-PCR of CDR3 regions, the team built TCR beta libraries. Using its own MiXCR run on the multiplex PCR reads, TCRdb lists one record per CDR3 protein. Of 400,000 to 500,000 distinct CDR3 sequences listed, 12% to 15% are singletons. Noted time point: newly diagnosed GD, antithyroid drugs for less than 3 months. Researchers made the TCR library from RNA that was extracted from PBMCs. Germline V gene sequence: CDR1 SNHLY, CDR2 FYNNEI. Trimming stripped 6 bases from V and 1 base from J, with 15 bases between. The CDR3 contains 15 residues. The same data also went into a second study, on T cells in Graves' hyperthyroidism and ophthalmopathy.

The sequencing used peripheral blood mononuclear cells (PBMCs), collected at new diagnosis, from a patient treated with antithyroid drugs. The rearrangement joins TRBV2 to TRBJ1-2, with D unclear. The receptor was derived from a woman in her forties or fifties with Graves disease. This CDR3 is CASRFRRLGNYGYTF. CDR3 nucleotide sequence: TGTGCCAGCAGGTTCAGGAGGCTGGGTAACTATGGCTACACCTTC. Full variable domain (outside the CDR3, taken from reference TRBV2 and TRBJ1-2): EPEVTQTPSHQVTQMGQEVILRCVPISNHLYFYWYRQILGQKVEFLVSFYNNEISEKSEIFDDQFSVERPDGSNFTLKIRSTKLEDSAMYFCASRFRRLGNYGYTFGSGTRLTVV.